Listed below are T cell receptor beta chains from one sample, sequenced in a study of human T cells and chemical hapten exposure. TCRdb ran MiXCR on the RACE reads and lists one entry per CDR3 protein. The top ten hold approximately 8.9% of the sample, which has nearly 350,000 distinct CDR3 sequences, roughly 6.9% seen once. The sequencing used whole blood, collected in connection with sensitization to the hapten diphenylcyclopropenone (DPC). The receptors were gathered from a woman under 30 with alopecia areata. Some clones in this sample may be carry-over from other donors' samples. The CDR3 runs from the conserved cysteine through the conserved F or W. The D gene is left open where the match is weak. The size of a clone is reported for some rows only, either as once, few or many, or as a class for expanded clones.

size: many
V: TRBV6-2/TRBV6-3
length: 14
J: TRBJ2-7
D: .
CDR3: CASSRPGLAYEQYF
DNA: TGTGCCAGCAGCCGCCCTGGACTGGCCTACGAGCAGTACTTC

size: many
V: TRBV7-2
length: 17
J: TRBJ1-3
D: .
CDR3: CASSFEVSGGPRATIYF
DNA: TGTGCCAGCAGCTTCGAGGTTTCGGGGGGGCCCCGAGCCACCATATATTTT

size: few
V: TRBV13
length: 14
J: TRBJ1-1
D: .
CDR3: CASSPPRTVDAAFF
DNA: TGTGCCAGCAGCCCGCCAAGGACAGTTGACGCTGCTTTCTTT

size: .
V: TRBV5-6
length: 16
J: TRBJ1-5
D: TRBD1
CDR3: CASSSRPGQIDQPQHF
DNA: TGTGCCAGCAGCTCCCGTCCGGGACAGATAGATCAGCCCCAGCATTTT

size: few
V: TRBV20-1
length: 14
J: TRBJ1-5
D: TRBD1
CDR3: CSVMRDRENQPQHF
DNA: TGCAGTGTAATGCGGGACAGGGAGAATCAGCCCCAGCATTTT

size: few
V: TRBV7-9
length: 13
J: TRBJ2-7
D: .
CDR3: CASTLTGTAEQYF
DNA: TGTGCCAGCACCCTTACCGGGACGGCCGAGCAGTACTTC

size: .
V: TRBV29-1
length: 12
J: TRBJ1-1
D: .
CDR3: CSVWSGNTEAFF
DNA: TGCAGCGTTTGGAGCGGGAACACTGAAGCTTTCTTT

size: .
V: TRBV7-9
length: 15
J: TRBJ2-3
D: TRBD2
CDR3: CASSRTSGETDTQYF
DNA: TGTGCCAGCAGTCGGACTAGCGGGGAAACAGATACGCAGTATTTT

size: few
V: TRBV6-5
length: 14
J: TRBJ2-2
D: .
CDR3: CASSPWTYTGELFF
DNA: TGTGCCAGCAGTCCCTGGACCTACACCGGGGAGCTGTTTTTT

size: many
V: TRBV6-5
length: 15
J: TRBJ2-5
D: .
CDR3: CASSYSPGIEETQYF
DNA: TGTGCCAGCAGTTACTCCCCAGGGATTGAAGAGACCCAGTACTTC

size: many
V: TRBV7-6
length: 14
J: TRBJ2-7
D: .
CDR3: CASSLGPDAYEQYF
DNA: TGTGCCAGCAGCTTAGGCCCTGACGCCTACGAGCAGTACTTC

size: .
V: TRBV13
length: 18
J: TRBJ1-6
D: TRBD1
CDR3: CASSLPIRTGRVNSPLHF
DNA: TGTGCCAGCAGCTTACCGATTAGGACAGGGAGGGTTAATTCACCCCTCCACTTT

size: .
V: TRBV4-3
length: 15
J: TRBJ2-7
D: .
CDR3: CASSQEGTSSYEQYF
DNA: TGCGCCAGCAGCCAAGAGGGGACAAGCTCCTACGAGCAGTACTTC

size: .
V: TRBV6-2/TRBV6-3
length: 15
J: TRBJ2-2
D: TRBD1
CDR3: CASSPGTDLTGELFF
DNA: TGTGCCAGCAGTCCCGGGACAGACCTCACCGGGGAGCTGTTTTTT

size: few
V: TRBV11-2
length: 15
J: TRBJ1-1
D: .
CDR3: CASSLRGEGNTEAFF
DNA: TGTGCCAGCAGCTTACGCGGGGAGGGAAACACTGAAGCTTTCTTT

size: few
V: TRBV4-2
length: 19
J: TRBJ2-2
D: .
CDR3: CASSQELVRGQVNTGELFF
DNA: TGTGCCAGCAGCCAAGAATTAGTTAGGGGACAAGTGAACACCGGGGAGCTGTTTTTT

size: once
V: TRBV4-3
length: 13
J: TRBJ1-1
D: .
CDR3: CASQAAANTEAFF
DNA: TGCGCCAGCCAGGCAGCTGCTAACACTGAAGCTTTCTTT

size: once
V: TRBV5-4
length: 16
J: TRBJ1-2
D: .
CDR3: CASSLGQALPNYGYTF
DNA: TGTGCCAGCAGCTTGGGACAGGCCCTACCTAACTATGGCTACACCTTC

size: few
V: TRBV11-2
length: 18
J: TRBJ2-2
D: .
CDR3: CASSQGAGGTANTGELFF
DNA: TGTGCCAGCAGCCAGGGGGCGGGGGGCACCGCGAACACCGGGGAGCTGTTTTTT

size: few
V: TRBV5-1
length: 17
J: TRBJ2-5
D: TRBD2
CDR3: CASSFQGSGGRQETQYF
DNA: TGCGCCAGCAGCTTCCAAGGTAGCGGGGGCCGACAAGAGACCCAGTACTTC

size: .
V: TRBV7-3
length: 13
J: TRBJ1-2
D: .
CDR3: CASSPTGSDGYTF
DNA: TGTGCCAGCAGCCCGACCGGTAGCGATGGCTACACCTTC

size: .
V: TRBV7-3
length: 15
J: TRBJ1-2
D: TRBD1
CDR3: CASSPRTGASYGYTF
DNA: TGTGCCAGCAGCCCCAGGACAGGGGCTAGCTATGGCTACACCTTC

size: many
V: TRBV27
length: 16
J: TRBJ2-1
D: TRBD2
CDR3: CASSSLPPGGLNEQFF
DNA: TGTGCCAGCAGTTCCCTTCCCCCGGGGGGGCTAAATGAGCAGTTCTTC

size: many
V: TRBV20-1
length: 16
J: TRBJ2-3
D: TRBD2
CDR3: CSARGLAGSLTDTQYF
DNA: TGCAGTGCTAGGGGTCTAGCGGGGAGTTTGACAGATACGCAGTATTTT

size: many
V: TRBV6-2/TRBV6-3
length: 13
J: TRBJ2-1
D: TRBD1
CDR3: CASNRGLGDEQFF
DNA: TGTGCCAGCAACAGGGGCTTGGGCGATGAGCAGTTCTTC

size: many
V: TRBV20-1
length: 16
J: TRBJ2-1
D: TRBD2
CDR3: CSARALGLAGYNEQFF
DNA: TGCAGTGCTAGAGCCTTAGGACTAGCGGGCTACAATGAGCAGTTCTTC

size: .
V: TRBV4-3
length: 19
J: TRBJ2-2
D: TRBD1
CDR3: CASSQDASWSGGASGELFF
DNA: TGCGCCAGCAGCCAAGATGCTTCGTGGTCAGGGGGCGCTTCCGGGGAGCTGTTTTTT

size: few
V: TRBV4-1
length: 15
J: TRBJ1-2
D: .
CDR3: CASSQAPPGPYGYTF
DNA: TGCGCCAGCAGCCAAGCCCCCCCAGGGCCCTATGGCTACACCTTC

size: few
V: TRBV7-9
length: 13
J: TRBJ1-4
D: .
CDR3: CASSFGPGEKLFF
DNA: TGTGCCAGCAGCTTTGGCCCTGGGGAAAAACTGTTTTTT